These T cell receptor beta chains were read from a single sample in a study of cytomegalovirus exposure and HLA in healthy donors. Libraries were prepared by immunoSEQ multiplex PCR; TCRdb keeps only in-frame clonotypes and omits some of them. The repertoire consists of under 170,000 clones, with about four fifths occurring once and the leading ten covering just under 6.5%. Sequences were obtained from PBMCs. These receptors were collected from a man in his fifties or sixties in good health and CMV-seropositive. CDR3s include the opening cysteine and the closing phenylalanine or tryptophan. Fields, in order: V gene, J gene, clone size, D gene, CDR3 DNA, CDR3 protein. The D gene is left open where the match is weak. Where a row states a size, it is once, few, many or the class of an expanded clone; other rows omit it.

>TRBV18|TRBJ1-1|.|.
TGTGCCAGCTCACCACCGGACAGTACGGAAGCTTTCTTT
CASSPPDSTEAFF
>TRBV19|TRBJ1-4|.|.
TGTGCCAGTAGTATAGCCTCGGTGGGCGAAAAACTGTTTTTT
CASSIASVGEKLFF
>TRBV6-1|TRBJ2-1|.|TRBD2
TGTGCCAGCAGTGTTAGGCGGGAGCCCTACAATGAGCAGTTCTTC
CASSVRREPYNEQFF
>TRBV6-4|TRBJ2-7|.|TRBD2
TGTGCCAGCAGTGACTCGACTAGCGGGAGCGAGCAGTACTTC
CASSDSTSGSEQYF
>TRBV6-5|TRBJ1-5|few|.
TGTGCCAGCGGGGACACTAGCAATCAGCCCCAGCATTTT
CASGDTSNQPQHF
>TRBV19|TRBJ1-1|.|.
TGTGCCAGTAGTCCCGACAGAAACTCTAACCCAGGCTTCTTT
CASSPDRNSNPGFF
>TRBV18|TRBJ2-2|few|.
TGTGCCAGCTCACCAATTGGGCAGAGCACCGGGGAGCTGTTTTTT
CASSPIGQSTGELFF
>TRBV5-1|TRBJ2-1|.|.
TGCGCCAGCACCTTTTCGGGGAGCTCCTACAATGAGCAGTTCTTC
CASTFSGSSYNEQFF
>TRBV11-2|TRBJ2-2|.|TRBD1
TGTGCCAGCAGCTTAGGTTTCACAGGGGAAACGAACACCGGGGAGCTGTTTTTT
CASSLGFTGETNTGELFF
>TRBV5-4|TRBJ2-2|.|.
TGTGCCAGCAGACCCCGGCCACGACAAGGGAACACCGGGGAGCTGTTTTTT
CASRPRPRQGNTGELFF
>TRBV29-1|TRBJ2-7|.|.
TGCAGCGTTGAGGGTAACGGGGACTCCTACGAGCAGTACTTC
CSVEGNGDSYEQYF
>TRBV5-1|TRBJ2-3|.|TRBD2
TGCGCCAGCAGCTTGGGACTAGCGGGCCGCACAGATACGCAGTATTTT
CASSLGLAGRTDTQYF
>TRBV7-2|TRBJ1-2|.|.
TGTGCCAGCAGCCCTGATAGTTACTATGGCTACACCTTC
CASSPDSYYGYTF
>TRBV7-8|TRBJ2-7|.|.
TGTGCCAGCAGCTTAGGGGTGTCAGGGGACTACGAGCAGTACTTC
CASSLGVSGDYEQYF
>TRBV7-9|TRBJ2-2|.|.
TGTGCCAGCAGCGAGGATTCCTGGCGCTCCGGGGAGCTGTTTTTT
CASSEDSWRSGELFF
>TRBV7-9|TRBJ2-5|few|.
TGTGCCAGCAGGACAGGACCGCGAGAGACCCAGTACTTC
CASRTGPRETQYF
>TRBV21-1|TRBJ2-1|.|.
TGTGCCGGAACAGAATCAACTAGCGGGGGTTTCAATGAGCAGTTCTTC
CAGTESTSGGFNEQFF
>TRBV11-2|TRBJ2-1|.|TRBD2
TGTGCCAGCAGCTTCAGCGGGAGTTACCACAATGAGCAGTTCTTC
CASSFSGSYHNEQFF
>TRBV7-8|TRBJ2-7|.|TRBD2
TGTGCCAGCAGCTTAGCGCGGTTTACTAGCGGGATTAGGGACGAGCAGTACTTC
CASSLARFTSGIRDEQYF
>TRBV10-3|TRBJ1-1|.|TRBD1
TGTGCCATCAGCCAAAGGCCGGGACAGATGAACACTGAAGCTTTCTTT
CAISQRPGQMNTEAFF
>TRBV6-1|TRBJ2-1|few|TRBD1
TGTGCCCGCGGGAGGACAGGGGGCCTAGGGGAGCAGTTCTTC
CARGRTGGLGEQFF
>TRBV11-2|TRBJ2-3|.|.
TGTGCCAGCAGATCTCGGGGATTCGGTCGGGATACGCAGTATTTT
CASRSRGFGRDTQYF
>TRBV7-2|TRBJ1-1|few|.
TGTGCCAGCAGCCTAGGGGAAGACAGGTACCTGAACACTGAAGCTTTCTTT
CASSLGEDRYLNTEAFF
>TRBV14|TRBJ2-1|.|TRBD2
TGTGCCAGCAGCCAAGTTCCTTCTGGGCTAGCGGGAGTACGTGGTGAGCAGTTCTTC
CASSQVPSGLAGVRGEQFF